This TCR beta chain came from a study of Graves' ophthalmopathy and Graves' hyperthyroidism. Amplification of the TCR beta CDR3 regions used RNA transcripts (as template). HTBI primers primed a first-round RT-PCR, and a second-round multiplex PCR followed. From the multiplex PCR reads, TCRdb called clonotypes with MiXCR, one entry per CDR3 protein. Of some 750,000 distinct CDR3 sequences listed, 40% are singletons. Specimen: peripheral blood. This clonotype was obtained from an adult man with Graves' ophthalmopathy.

The CDR3 coding sequence is TGTGCCAGTAGTCGCCGACAGGGTGGGGCAGGGGACTACGAGCAGTACTTC. Translated, it gives CASSRRQGGAGDYEQYF. The rearrangement joins TRBV11-1 to TRBJ2-7; 7 bases align to TRBD1. Germline V gene data show CDR1 as SGHAT and CDR2 as FQDESV (reference sequence). Losses at the gene ends were 9 bases for V and 3 bases for J; bases not matched to a gene: 20. This CDR3 contains 17 residues.